Listed below are T cell receptor beta chains from one sample, sequenced in a study of CD8 T cells in ankylosing spondylitis. From the 5' RACE reads, TCRdb called clonotypes with MiXCR, one entry per CDR3 protein. The sample has about 160,000 distinct CDR3 sequences, 18% seen once. Input material: blood, either unsorted or a sorted T cell fraction (not recorded which). Every receptor here comes from a male donor with ankylosing spondylitis or in good health (not recorded which). CDR3s include the opening cysteine and the closing phenylalanine or tryptophan. D genes are given only for firm matches. The size entry is marked missing in some rows and otherwise reads once, few, many or a size class.

>13|TRBV2|-|TRBJ1-5|-
CASSEYSKQPQHF
TGTGCCAGCAGTGAGTACAGCAAGCAGCCCCAGCATTTT
>16|TRBV28|many|TRBJ2-2|-
CASSLTGLGTTGELFF
TGTGCCAGCAGTTTAACAGGCCTAGGAACCACCGGGGAGCTGTTTTTT
>15|TRBV10-3|few|TRBJ2-5|TRBD1
CAISESTGVGETQYF
TGTGCCATCAGTGAGTCGACAGGGGTCGGGGAGACCCAGTACTTC
>13|TRBV29-1|-|TRBJ2-3|TRBD1
CSVGQDRGDTQYF
TGCAGCGTAGGACAGGATAGAGGAGATACGCAGTATTTT
>15|TRBV20-1|many|TRBJ1-5|-
CSARETGLSNQPQHF
TGCAGTGCTAGAGAAACGGGGCTAAGCAATCAGCCCCAGCATTTT
>14|TRBV6-4|-|TRBJ1-6|-
CASSDGSYNSPLHF
TGTGCCAGCAGTGACGGCAGCTATAATTCACCCCTCCACTTT
>12|TRBV19|-|TRBJ1-6|-
CASSISASPLHF
TGTGCCAGTAGTATTTCGGCTTCACCCCTCCACTTT
>14|TRBV20-1|-|TRBJ1-5|-
CSALTPQGSGPQHF
TGCAGTGCGCTAACCCCACAGGGCTCGGGGCCCCAGCATTTT
>15|TRBV12-3/TRBV12-4|many|TRBJ1-5|-
CASSLVISAAGPQHF
TGTGCCAGCAGTTTAGTGATTTCGGCCGCTGGGCCCCAGCATTTT
>14|TRBV5-1|-|TRBJ2-2|-
CASSWERDTGELFF
TGCGCCAGCAGCTGGGAAAGGGACACCGGGGAGCTGTTTTTT
>17|TRBV27|-|TRBJ2-3|-
CASSHDPDLTQTDTQYF
TGTGCCAGCAGTCACGACCCAGACCTAACCCAAACAGATACGCAGTATTTT
>17|TRBV24-1|many|TRBJ2-7|TRBD2
CATSDAEGAGIYYEQYF
TGTGCCACCAGTGACGCCGAGGGAGCGGGAATTTACTACGAGCAGTACTTC
>18|TRBV13|-|TRBJ2-2|-
CTFCLGRRGLVGTGELFF
TGTACCTTCTGTTTAGGCCGCCGGGGGCTGGTCGGCACCGGGGAGCTGTTTTTT
>13|TRBV27|-|TRBJ1-5|-
CASRPYSNQPQHF
TGTGCCAGCAGACCTTATAGCAATCAGCCCCAGCATTTT
>15|TRBV28|-|TRBJ1-1|-
CASSPGGGLITEAFF
TGTGCCAGCAGCCCGGGGGGGGGGCTAATCACTGAAGCTTTCTTT
>12|TRBV29-1|-|TRBJ2-1|-
CSVDGLDTEQFF
TGCAGCGTTGATGGCTTGGACACTGAGCAGTTCTTC
>15|TRBV6-1|many|TRBJ2-1|-
CASSRRGSSYNEQFF
TGTGCCAGCAGTCGGCGGGGTAGCTCCTACAATGAGCAGTTCTTC
>11|TRBV27|many|TRBJ1-1|-
CASKMNTEAFF
TGTGCCAGCAAGATGAACACTGAAGCTTTCTTT
>15|TRBV20-1|-|TRBJ2-7|TRBD1
CSARDLLDRVSEQYF
TGCAGTGCTAGAGATCTATTAGACAGGGTTTCCGAGCAGTACTTC
>15|TRBV10-3|-|TRBJ2-1|-
CAISETAPDYNEQFF
TGTGCCATCAGTGAGACAGCCCCGGACTACAATGAGCAGTTCTTC
>13|TRBV30|few|TRBJ2-3|TRBD2
CAAPSGTADTQYF
TGTGCCGCCCCTAGCGGGACGGCAGATACGCAGTATTTT
>16|TRBV5-1|many|TRBJ2-2|TRBD1
CASSLSVGTGTGELFF
TGCGCCAGCAGCTTGTCCGTGGGGACAGGCACCGGGGAGCTGTTTTTT
>16|TRBV5-1|few|TRBJ2-1|-
CASSLAQTGSYNEQFF
TGCGCCAGCAGCTTGGCCCAGACGGGTTCCTACAATGAGCAGTTCTTC
>15|TRBV5-5|-|TRBJ2-7|-
CASSPPQGASYEQYF
TGTGCCAGCAGCCCTCCCCAGGGAGCCTCCTACGAGCAGTACTTC
>14|TRBV29-1|-|TRBJ2-3|-
CSVVGGTSTDTQYF
TGCAGCGTTGTAGGTGGGACTAGCACAGATACGCAGTATTTT
>14|TRBV3-1|few|TRBJ2-3|-
CASSHRGDSDTQYF
TGTGCCAGCAGCCACAGGGGTGATTCGGATACGCAGTATTTT
>16|TRBV5-1|-|TRBJ2-1|TRBD2
CASRPTSGHSYNEQFF
TGCGCCAGCAGACCTACTAGCGGACACTCCTACAATGAGCAGTTCTTC
>14|TRBV7-7|-|TRBJ2-7|-
CASSSLDSPGEQYF
TGTGCCAGCAGTTCATTGGACTCTCCGGGAGAGCAGTACTTC
>16|TRBV4-1|many|TRBJ2-7|TRBD1
CASSQDPTGVSYEQYF
TGCGCCAGCAGCCAAGATCCAACAGGGGTTTCCTACGAGCAGTACTTC
>15|TRBV10-3|many|TRBJ1-2|TRBD1
CAISEGQGVNYGYTF
TGTGCCATCAGTGAGGGACAGGGGGTAAACTATGGCTACACCTTC
>15|TRBV5-1|few|TRBJ1-5|-
CASSLWGDSNQPQHF
TGCGCCAGCAGCTTGTGGGGAGATAGCAATCAGCCCCAGCATTTT
>13|TRBV20-1|few|TRBJ2-2|TRBD2
CSARIGGAGELFF
TGCAGTGCTAGAATCGGGGGGGCCGGGGAGCTGTTTTTT
>13|TRBV7-9|-|TRBJ2-1|TRBD2
CASSQTSIDEQFF
TGTGCCAGCAGCCAGACTAGCATCGATGAGCAGTTCTTC
>15|TRBV28|-|TRBJ2-1|TRBD2
CASRLAGVSNNEQFF
TGTGCCAGCAGACTAGCGGGAGTAAGCAACAATGAGCAGTTCTTC
>15|TRBV28|few|TRBJ2-3|-
CASSPNRWGADTQYF
TGTGCCAGCAGTCCAAATCGGTGGGGCGCAGATACGCAGTATTTT
>12|TRBV7-2|-|TRBJ2-5|-
CASSSEGETQYF
TGTGCCAGCAGCTCCGAAGGGGAGACCCAGTACTTC
>10|TRBV20-1|few|TRBJ2-7|-
CSARMGEQYF
TGCAGTGCTAGAATGGGGGAGCAGTACTTC
>11|TRBV29-1|many|TRBJ1-2|TRBD1
CSVFGQGRYTF
TGCAGCGTTTTCGGACAGGGTCGCTACACCTTC
>16|TRBV6-1|few|TRBJ2-1|-
CASSPGLLGAYNEQFF
TGTGCCAGCAGTCCGGGACTGCTGGGAGCCTACAATGAGCAGTTCTTC
>13|TRBV29-1|few|TRBJ2-7|-
CSVEDRRGYEQYF
TGCAGCGTTGAAGATAGACGAGGCTACGAGCAGTACTTC
>11|TRBV29-1|-|TRBJ2-5|-
CSVEGGETQYF
TGCAGCGTTGAAGGAGGGGAGACCCAGTACTTC
>16|TRBV28|few|TRBJ2-6|-
CASSSTTVSGANVLTF
TGTGCCAGCAGTTCAACGACAGTCTCTGGGGCCAACGTCCTGACTTTC